Below, one T cell receptor beta chain is given with its context. Its antigen remains undetermined. Base qualities are not provided; no much larger clone lies one nucleotide away. The data are from a study of CD8+CD57+ T cells in acquired aplastic anemia (dated by TCRdb to between 2017 and 2018). Context from the whole study: A mean of 3.2 ug of DNA, ranging from roughly 0.18 to 30 ug, was extracted from sorted CD4+ and CD8+ cells. A CD8+CD57+ expansion meant a frequency higher than the mean frequency seen in healthy subjects.

The patients picked for sequencing were ones in whom flow cytometry had shown an expansion of CD8+CD57+ cells. All patients had severe acquired aplastic anemia diagnosed by International Study of Aplastic Anemia and Agranulocytosis and Camitta criteria. At the time blood was sampled, none of the patients had received any therapy. TCR repertoires of sorted CD4+ and CD8+ blood T cells from severe aplastic anemia patients and healthy subjects were deep-sequenced in the study. Patients were enrolled under clinicaltrials.gov protocols 00001620, 01623167, 00001397, 00071045, 00081523 and 00961064 in the USA. Ficoll-Paque density gradient centrifugation was used to isolate peripheral blood mononuclear cells. Before DNA extraction, CD4+ and CD8+ T cells were sorted with FACS or magnetic beads. General conclusions and limits of the study: Twenty-nine CD8+ CDR3 sequences were found in both patients and controls but appeared to be highly expressed in patients and within the immunodominant clones of the patients. Patients and healthy controls showed no significant difference in CD8+ Simpson's diversity (P=0.060).

Trimming costs V 6 bases and J 7 bases, and their ends lie 22 bases apart. The CDR3, from cysteine to phenylalanine, totals 15 residues. Only the CDR3 DNA stays, 45 bases, in frame from base 1. CDR1 and CDR2 (DFQATT, SNEGSKA) derive from the germline V gene (reference sequence). Profiling of TCR beta VDJ combinations and CDR3 sequences used genomic DNA as the template. TCR repertoire sequencing was run on an Illumina HiSeq 2000. The original pipeline was this. TRBV/TRBJ rearrangement plots, CDR3 size and DJ length profiles, and Simpson's diversity index were used to assess repertoires. The immunodominant clone was defined as the most abundant DNA sequence in deep sequencing data. CDR3 amino acid sequences were checked for sharing between subjects and were compared against published repertoires and the VDJdb database. TCRdb reworked the public reads: Q25 trimming with fastp, MiXCR clone assembly, productive beta chains retained. Rows merge per CDR3 protein into single entries with the most common DNA and genes. The V and J calls come from TCRdb's annotation, not from the publication. This sample comprises 450,000 to 600,000 distinct CDR3 sequences, about a third of them detected only once. The ten largest clones capture 0.8% to 0.85% of the sample.

The origin of this receptor is a human donor with aplastic anemia. The chain is made from TRBV20-1 and TRBJ2-1; the D region possibly corresponds to TRBD2 (5 bases align). The specimen sequenced was sorted CD4+, CD8+, or CD8+CD57+ T cells (not recorded which) from PBMCs. The CDR3 amino acid sequence is: CSAKNRRTLANEQFF. The bases are TGCAGTGCAAAAAATAGACGGACTCTAGCTAATGAGCAGTTCTTC.